The TCR beta chain described here comes from a study of blood T cell repertoires in COVID-19. In the authors' methods: Amplification from reference gene primers served as the basis for estimated nucleated cell counts. Libraries were prepared by immunoSEQ multiplex PCR; TCRdb keeps only in-frame clonotypes and omits some of them. V and J calls and clone size are given by that table; D and trimming were obtained from the DNA. The sample lists approximately 72,000 clones, less than 90% occurring once. The CDR3 is 17 residues long. CDR1 and CDR2 from the germline V gene are KGHSH and LQKENI. V shed 2 bases and J 0 bases; nucleotides not matched to a gene: 6.

This sequence originates from a woman of 80 years or more with acute or convalescent COVID-19. The specimen was peripheral blood. V usage is TRBV18 and J usage is TRBJ2-7; 11 bases map to TRBD2. The CDR3 protein is CASSPNLAGGTSYEQYF. In nucleotides, the CDR3 is TGTGCCAGCTCACCAAACCTAGCGGGAGGCACCTCCTACGAGCAGTACTTC.